This T cell receptor beta chain was retrieved from a study of T cells in Graves' hyperthyroidism and ophthalmopathy. Together with thyroid ultrasound, orbital computed tomography, serum thyroxine and TRAb, clinical symptoms were used for diagnoses. The study's findings and limits: Stable hyperthyroidism and ophthalmopathy were separated using 13 V-J signatures. The model's output predicted ophthalmopathy at a median of about 6.5 months prior to onset.

This clonotype was seen at least ten times. The antigen is unknown. Amplification targeted TCR beta CDR3 regions from RNA transcripts. When the TCR CDR3 underwent first-round RT-PCR, the HTBI primer set was used. TCRdb re-called the multiplex PCR reads with MiXCR, one entry per CDR3 protein. The data show roughly 350,000 distinct CDR3 sequences, with 14% seen just once and around 23% held by the top ten. V dropped 3 bases and J dropped 2 bases, with 23 bases sitting between them. This CDR3 is 18 amino acids long. Germline V gene lookup returns CDR1 SGHDT and CDR2 YYEEEE. The TCR comes from a woman aged 30 to 39 with Graves' hyperthyroidism. The sample consisted of blood. The chain employs TRBV5-6 and TRBJ1-2; TRBD1 is a possible D gene (5 bases). The CDR3 loop is CASSSEHGALDNNYGYTF. The CDR3 bases are TGTGCCAGCAGCTCCGAACACGGGGCCCTTGATAACAACTATGGCTACACCTTC.